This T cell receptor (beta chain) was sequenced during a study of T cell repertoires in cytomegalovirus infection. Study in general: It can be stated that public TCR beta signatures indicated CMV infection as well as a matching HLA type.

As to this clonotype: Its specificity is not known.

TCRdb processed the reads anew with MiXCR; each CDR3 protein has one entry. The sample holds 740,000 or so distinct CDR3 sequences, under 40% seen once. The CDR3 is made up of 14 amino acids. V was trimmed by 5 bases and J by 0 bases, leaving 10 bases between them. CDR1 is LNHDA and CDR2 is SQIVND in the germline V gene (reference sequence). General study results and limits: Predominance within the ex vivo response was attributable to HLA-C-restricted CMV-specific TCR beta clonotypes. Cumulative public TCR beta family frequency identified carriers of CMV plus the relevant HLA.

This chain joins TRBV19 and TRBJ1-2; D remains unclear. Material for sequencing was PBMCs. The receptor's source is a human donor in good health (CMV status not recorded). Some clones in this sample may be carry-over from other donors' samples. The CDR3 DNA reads TGTGCCAGTAGTTACGTGTTAACTAACTATGGCTACACCTTC. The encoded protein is CASSYVLTNYGYTF.